This passage covers 5 T cell receptor beta chains from one sample sequenced in a study of beta chain features in type 1 diabetes. Every bit of the isolated RNA underwent reverse transcription, so sequencing read expressed TCRB transcripts. The protocol was immunoSEQ multiplex PCR, while the TCRdb copy is restricted to in-frame clones and leaves out a portion. The sample yields 150,000 or so clones, around 63% seen once. These receptors have no known antigen. Findings and limits, study-wide: Among patients with Type 1 diabetes, TCRB CDR3s were moderately but significantly shorter in every one of the four CD4+ subsets.

Material for sequencing was naive CD4+ T cells from blood. The receptors were sampled from a man aged 25 to 40 with type 1 diabetes.

This clone appeared a few times. DNA for the CDR3: TGTGCCTGGAGTACACGGGACAGGGGGGACAATGAGCAGTTCTTC. The encoded protein is CAWSTRDRGDNEQFF. The rearrangement uses TRBV30 and TRBJ2-1; 11 nucleotides match TRBD1. From germline, CDR1 is GTSNPN and CDR2 SVGIG (reference sequence). The CDR3 has 15 amino acids. V lost 2 bases, J lost 5 bases, and 5 bases stayed unmatched.

This clone has a single count. This sequence joins TRBV25-1 and TRBJ2-3; 10 bases match TRBD2. The V gene end was trimmed by 3 bases and the J gene end by 6 bases; junction bases not matched to a gene: 3. Germline V CDR1 and CDR2: MGHDK, SYGVNS. The CDR3 runs to 14 residues. Here the CDR3 DNA reads TGTGCCAGCAGTGACGGACTAGCGGTGGATACGCAGTATTTT. Translating it yields CASSDGLAVDTQYF.

J is TRBJ1-5 and V is TRBV7-9; unclear D gene. This CDR3 has 13 residues. The V gene's germline CDR1 is SEHNR and CDR2 FQNEAQ (reference sequence). Trimming cost V 1 base and J 4 bases, with 5 bases left between them. CDR3 protein: CASSLVTNQPQHF. The CDR3 region has the DNA TGTGCCAGCAGCTTAGTTACGAATCAGCCCCAGCATTTT.

The chain uses TRBV30 and TRBJ2-4, with 7 bases fitting TRBD1. V shed 5 bases, J shed 0 bases, and the junction held 4 bases outside the gene matches. This CDR3 is built from 14 residues. The germline V gene encodes CDR1 GTSNPN and CDR2 SVGIG (reference sequence). CDR3 DNA sequence: TGTGCCTGGTCGACAGGGCTAGCCAAAAACATTCAGTACTTC. It is translated as CAWSTGLAKNIQYF.

This clone was seen more than once but under ten times. The rearrangement joins TRBV6-6 to TRBJ2-2; no reliable D call. The V and J ends lost 6 bases and 4 bases respectively, with 3 bases between them. The germline gives CDR1 MNHNY, CDR2 SVGAGI (reference sequence). There are 11 residues in the CDR3. CDR3 bases: TGTGCCAGCAGGTCCACCGGGGAGCTGTTTTTT. Protein product: CASRSTGELFF.